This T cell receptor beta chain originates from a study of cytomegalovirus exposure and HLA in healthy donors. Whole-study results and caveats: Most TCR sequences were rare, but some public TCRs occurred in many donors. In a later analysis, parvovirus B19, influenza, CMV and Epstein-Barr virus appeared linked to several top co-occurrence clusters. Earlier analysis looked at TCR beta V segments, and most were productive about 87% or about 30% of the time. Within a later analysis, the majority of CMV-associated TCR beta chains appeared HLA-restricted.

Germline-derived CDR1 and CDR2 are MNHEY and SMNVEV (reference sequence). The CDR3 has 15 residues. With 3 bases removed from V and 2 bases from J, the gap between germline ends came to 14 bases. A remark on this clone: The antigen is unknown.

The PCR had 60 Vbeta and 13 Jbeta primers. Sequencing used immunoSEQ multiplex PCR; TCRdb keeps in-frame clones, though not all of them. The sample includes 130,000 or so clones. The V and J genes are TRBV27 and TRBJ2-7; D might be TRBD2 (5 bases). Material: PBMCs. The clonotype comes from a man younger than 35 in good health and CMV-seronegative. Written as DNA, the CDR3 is TGTGCCAGCAGTTTCTCTCGAGAACTAGCCTACGAGCAGTACTTC. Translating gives CASSFSRELAYEQYF.